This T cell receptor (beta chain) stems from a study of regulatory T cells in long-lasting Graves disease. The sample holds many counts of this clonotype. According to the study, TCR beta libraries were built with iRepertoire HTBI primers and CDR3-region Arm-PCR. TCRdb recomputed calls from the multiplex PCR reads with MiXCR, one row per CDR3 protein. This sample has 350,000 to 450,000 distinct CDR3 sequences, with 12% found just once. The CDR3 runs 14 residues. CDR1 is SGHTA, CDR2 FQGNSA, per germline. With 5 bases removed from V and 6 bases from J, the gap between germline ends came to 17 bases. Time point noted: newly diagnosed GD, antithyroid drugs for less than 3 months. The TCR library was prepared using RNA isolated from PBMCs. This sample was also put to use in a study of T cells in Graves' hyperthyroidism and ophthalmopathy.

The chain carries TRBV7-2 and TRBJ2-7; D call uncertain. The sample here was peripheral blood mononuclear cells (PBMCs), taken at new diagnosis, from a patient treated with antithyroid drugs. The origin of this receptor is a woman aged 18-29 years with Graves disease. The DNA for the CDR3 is TGTGCCAGCAGCCCCGGAGCCCGAATTAGCGAGCAGTACTTC. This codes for CASSPGARISEQYF.